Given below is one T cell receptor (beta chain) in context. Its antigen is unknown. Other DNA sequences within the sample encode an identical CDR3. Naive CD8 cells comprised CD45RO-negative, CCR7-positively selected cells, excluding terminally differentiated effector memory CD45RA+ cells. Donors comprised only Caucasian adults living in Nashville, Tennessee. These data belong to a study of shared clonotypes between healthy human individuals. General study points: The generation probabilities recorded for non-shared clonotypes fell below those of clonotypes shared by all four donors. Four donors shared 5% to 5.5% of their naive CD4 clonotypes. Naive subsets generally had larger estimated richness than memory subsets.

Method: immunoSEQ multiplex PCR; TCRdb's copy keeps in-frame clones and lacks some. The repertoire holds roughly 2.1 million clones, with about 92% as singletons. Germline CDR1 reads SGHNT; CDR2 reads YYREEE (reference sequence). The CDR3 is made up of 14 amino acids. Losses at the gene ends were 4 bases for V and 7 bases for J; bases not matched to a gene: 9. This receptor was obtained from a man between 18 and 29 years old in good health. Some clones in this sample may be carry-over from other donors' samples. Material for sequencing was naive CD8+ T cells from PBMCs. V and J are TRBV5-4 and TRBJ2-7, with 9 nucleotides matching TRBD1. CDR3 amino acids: CASSPGTGRGEQYF. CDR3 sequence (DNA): TGTGCCAGCAGCCCCGGGACAGGGCGAGGGGAGCAGTACTTC.